What follows are 5 T cell receptor beta chains derived from one specimen sequenced in a study of OX40 agonist ivuxolimab in advanced cancers. Clones were sequenced by immunoSEQ multiplex PCR, and TCRdb holds only the in-frame ones, with some missing. The profile covers roughly 23,000 clones, with around four fifths appearing a single time and approximately 15% taken by the ten largest. Sequenced here: CD4+ or CD8+ T cells sorted from blood, sampled in a trial of the OX40 agonist ivuxolimab. These receptors came from an adult with an advanced solid tumor such as melanoma, head and neck, liver or kidney cancer.

The chain uses TRBV4-1 and TRBJ2-7; 7 bases map to TRBD2. The CDR3 extends over 15 amino acids. Per germline, CDR1 MGHRA and CDR2 YSYEKL. V lost 1 base and J lost 2; bases outside the gene matches: 5. CDR3 protein: CASSQGPGGTYEQYF. CDR3 bases: TGCGCCAGCAGCCAAGGCCCCGGGGGGACCTACGAGCAGTACTTC.

Comments on this clone: At one of its ends the junction is not consistent with the germline gene, which may arise from a read error. The CDR3 DNA follows: TGCGCCAGCAGCCAAGAACGGACATTGAACACTGAAGCTTTCTTT. This encodes CASSQERTLNTEAFF. V and J are TRBV7-9 and TRBJ1-1, with a weak D call TRBD1 (5 bases). Germline loops: CDR1 SEHNR, CDR2 FQNEAQ (reference sequence). The length of the CDR3 is 15 residues.

This sequence joins TRBV27 and TRBJ1-1; 8 bases map to TRBD1. Germline lookup yields CDR1 MNHEY and CDR2 SMNVEV (reference sequence). V lost 4 bases and J lost 1; bases outside the gene matches: 2. The CDR3 is made up of 14 amino acids. The CDR3 sequence: CASSSGQGNTEAFF. For the CDR3, the DNA is TGTGCCAGCAGTTCCGGACAGGGGAACACTGAAGCTTTCTTT.

The CDR3 DNA sequence: TGTGCCAGCACCACAGGGGTTGGTGACACTGAAGCTTTCTTT. Translation gives CASTTGVGDTEAFF. The chain joins TRBV6-5 to TRBJ1-1, with 7 bases fitting TRBD1. Germline CDR1 and CDR2: MNHEY and SVGAGI. CDR3 size: 14 residues. V lost 7 bases to trimming and J lost 3 bases; unmatched junction nucleotides: 8.

This chain connects TRBV27 to TRBJ1-2, with unresolved D. The CDR3 loop spans 14 amino acids. V lost 3 bases and J 8 bases, leaving 16 bases between the germline ends. Per the germline V gene, CDR1 is MNHEY and CDR2 is SMNVEV (reference sequence). Here the CDR3 reads CASSLGRLSGGYTF. The CDR3 DNA follows: TGTGCCAGCAGTTTGGGCCGGCTATCTGGGGGCTACACCTTC.